This record covers a single TCR beta chain. As yet, its antigen is unknown. These data belong to a study of T cell clusters in autoimmune cytopenias. For the study at large: TRB sequencing had a median around 51,000 reads and roughly 2,400 distinct clonotypes per sample.

Each sample's input was 250 ng genomic DNA, approximately 37,500 genome equivalents. One tube held mixed TRB-A and TRB-B primer pools for touch-down PCR. TCRdb reprocessed the multiplex PCR reads and reports one entry per CDR3 protein, with no DNA. Its listing shows some 8,000 distinct CDR3 sequences. Study findings and constraints: Primary autoimmune cytopenia patients appeared to lack physiological T cell clusters present in healthy donors. TRB repertoire shifts in secondary cytopenia and chronic lymphocytic leukemia mostly reflected lymphoma, not autoimmunity.

CDR3 length: 13 residues. The germline gives CDR1 LNHDA, CDR2 SQIVND (reference sequence). This receptor was identified in a human donor with an autoimmune cytopenia or autoimmune hepatitis (not recorded which). The chain links TRBV19 to TRBJ2-1; the D call from TCRdb, TRBD2, cannot be confirmed without DNA. Sequencing was carried out using peripheral blood. The CDR3 here is CALRAGQNNEQFF. The full variable domain, its missing parts supplied by reference TRBV19 and TRBJ2-1, is DGGITQSPKYLFRKEGQNVTLSCEQNLNHDAMYWYRQDPGQGLRLIYYSQIVNDFQKGDIAEGYSVSREKKESFPLTVTSAQKNPTAFYLCALRAGQNNEQFFGPGTRLTVL.